The 22 T cell receptor beta chains presented below share a single source sample, sequenced in a study of shared clonotypes between healthy human individuals (dated by TCRdb to 2020 to 2022). The library was obtained by the immunoSEQ multiplex PCR assay. TCRdb provides this immuneACCESS table in a form limited to in-frame rearrangements. Some clones are lacking; in checked studies, under half of them reflect an unresolved V gene, and why the rest are absent is not known. For this sample the table gives around 1,900,000 clones, of which roughly 93% were detected only once. Of the sample, around 1.7% falls within the top ten clones. CD8 naive samples were CD45RO-negative cells positively selected for CCR7, giving a CD45RA+CCR7+ population that excluded TemRA cells. Source material: naive CD8+ T cells from PBMCs. The cell subset or site tag for this specimen amounts to: CD45RA+CCR7+. The receptors originated from a man younger than 30 in good health. Some clones in this sample may be carry-over from other donors' samples.

V is TRBV7-8 and J is TRBJ2-7; D is undetermined. This CDR3 has 13 residues. Trimming took off 4 bases at V and 3 bases at J, with 10 bases between the two ends. CDR1 and CDR2 from the germline V gene are SGHVS and FQNEAQ. The CDR3 is CASSSGTLYEQYF. The CDR3 region has the DNA TGTGCCAGCAGCTCAGGCACCCTCTACGAGCAGTACTTC.

The J gene is TRBJ2-1, the V gene TRBV7-6, with a weak D call TRBD2 (6 bases). This CDR3 region has 19 residues. The germline gives CDR1 SGHVS, CDR2 FNYEAQ. Trimming stripped 7 bases from V and 6 bases from J, with 31 bases between. CDR3 in DNA: TGTGCCAGCACCAACACCGCCGGGACTCTGCTTCTTGGGGTCAATGAGCAGTTCTTC. The encoded protein is CASTNTAGTLLLGVNEQFF.

This clone was recorded only once. V gene TRBV7-9 combines with J gene TRBJ1-1, with a possible D match to TRBD1 (5 bases). From germline, CDR1 is SEHNR and CDR2 FQNEAQ (reference sequence). Trimming removed 3 bases at V and 6 bases at J, with 20 bases between. This CDR3 has 16 amino acids. The CDR3 region has the DNA TGTGCCAGCAGCTTGGATCTGTCAGGGTTCGCCTCTGAAGCTTTCTTT. This sequence encodes CASSLDLSGFASEAFF.

Regarding this clone: This sample includes further DNA sequences coding for the same CDR3. The chain has TRBV2 and TRBJ2-1; D could derive from TRBD1 or TRBD2 (5 bases each). Trimming took off 6 bases at V and 9 bases at J, with 15 bases between the two ends. The germline V gene encodes CDR1 SNHLY and CDR2 FYNNEI. This CDR3 contains 13 residues. This CDR3 is CASRYTGTAEQFF. The CDR3 DNA is TGTGCCAGCAGATATACCGGGACGGCTGAGCAGTTCTTC. Full variable domain (remainder filled in from reference TRBV2 and TRBJ2-1): EPEVTQTPSHQVTQMGQEVILRCVPISNHLYFYWYRQILGQKVEFLVSFYNNEISEKSEIFDDQFSVERPDGSNFTLKIRSTKLEDSAMYFCASRYTGTAEQFFGPGTRLTVL.

V usage is TRBV2 and J usage is TRBJ1-2, with a tentative D call TRBD1 (6 bases). The CDR3 has 14 amino acids. Germline V gives CDR1 SNHLY, CDR2 FYNNEI. V dropped 0 bases and J dropped 4 bases, with 9 bases sitting between them. The CDR3 protein is CASSEAQTGYGYTF. The CDR3 coding sequence is TGTGCCAGCAGTGAAGCGCAGACAGGCTATGGCTACACCTTC.

The table lists this clone with a count of one. The rearrangement links TRBV7-9 to TRBJ1-1; the match to TRBD1 covers 7 bases. The CDR3 contains 14 residues. The germline V gene encodes CDR1 SEHNR and CDR2 FQNEAQ (reference sequence). Trimming took 5 bases from V and 11 from J; bases not matched to a gene: 14. The CDR3 reads CASSPQTGTQSAFF. The CDR3 region has the DNA TGTGCCAGCAGCCCGCAGACAGGGACGCAGTCGGCTTTCTTT.

The chain links TRBV4-1 to TRBJ1-2; the D is unclear. V dropped 5 bases and J dropped 4 bases, with 14 bases sitting between them. The CDR3 is 14 amino acids. Germline CDR1 is MGHRA and CDR2 is YSYEKL. The CDR3 region has the DNA TGCGCCAGCAGCTCGCATGGTACAGCCTATGGCTACACCTTC. Residues: CASSSHGTAYGYTF.

The chain carries TRBV4-2 and TRBJ2-3; D uncertain. The CDR3 has 15 amino acids. Trimming removed 0 bases at V and 2 bases at J, with 9 bases between. The germline V gene encodes CDR1 LGHNA and CDR2 YNFKEQ. This CDR3 reads CASSQDEDFTDTQYF. In DNA form, the CDR3 reads TGTGCCAGCAGCCAAGATGAGGATTTCACAGATACGCAGTATTTT.

The chain combines TRBV9 with TRBJ2-2, with D possibly being TRBD1 (6 bases). CDR1 is SGDLS, CDR2 YYNGEE, per germline. This CDR3 has 15 amino acids. Trimming stripped 0 bases from V and 4 bases from J, with 10 bases between. CDR3 DNA sequence: TGTGCCAGCAGCGTAGGAGGACAGAGCACCGGGGAGCTGTTTTTT. It is translated as CASSVGGQSTGELFF.

This sequence joins TRBV7-9 and TRBJ2-7, with D hard to call. The CDR3 is made up of 14 amino acids. CDR1 and CDR2 from the germline V gene are SEHNR and FQNEAQ (reference sequence). Trimming removed 4 bases from V and 4 bases from J, with 14 bases in between. The CDR3 is CASSSTRLSYEQYF. The CDR3 DNA follows: TGTGCCAGCAGCTCCACCCGTTTGAGTTACGAGCAGTACTTC.

V gene TRBV28 combines with J gene TRBJ2-7; no definite D call. Trimming removed 10 bases at V and 3 bases at J, with 13 bases between. CDR3 length: 12 amino acids. Per the germline V gene, CDR1 is MDHEN and CDR2 is SYDVKM. The CDR3 DNA reads TGTGCCACCGAGACACCCCTCTACGAGCAGTACTTC. This codes for CATETPLYEQYF. The variable domain in full, completed from reference TRBV28 and TRBJ2-7, reads DVKVTQSSRYLVKRTGEKVFLECVQDMDHENMFWYRQDPGLGLRLIYFSYDVKMKEKGDIPEGYSVSREKKERFSLILESASTNQTSMYLCATETPLYEQYFGPGTRLTVT.

V usage is TRBV4-1 and J usage is TRBJ2-2; D call uncertain. The length of the CDR3 is 14 residues. V was shortened by 10 bases and J by 1 base, with 13 bases between the two germline ends. Germline V CDR1 and CDR2: MGHRA, YSYEKL. Written as DNA, the CDR3 is TGCGCCACCTCGCACGGGCTGAACACCGGGGAGCTGTTTTTT. Translation gives CATSHGLNTGELFF.

As regards this clone: Other DNA sequences in this specimen translate into the identical CDR3. The gene calls are TRBV29-1 and TRBJ2-7; 7 bases align to TRBD1. Germline V CDR1 and CDR2: SQVTM, ANQGSEA. CDR3 size: 13 residues. V lost 2 bases and J lost 2; bases outside the gene matches: 3. The CDR3 here is CSVETGTAYEQYF. The CDR3 DNA is TGCAGCGTTGAAACTGGGACAGCCTACGAGCAGTACTTC.

In this sample, this clone turned up once. The sample contains more than one DNA sequence encoding this CDR3. This chain links TRBV5-6 with TRBJ2-1; possibly TRBD2 for D (5 bases). The V end was cut by 0 bases, the J end by 10 bases, with 8 bases between. Germline lookup yields CDR1 SGHDT and CDR2 YYEEEE. The CDR3 contains 12 residues. The CDR3 sequence is CASSLGRGEQFF. Here the CDR3 DNA reads TGTGCCAGCAGCTTGGGACGGGGAGAGCAGTTCTTC.

This clone was seen only a few times. This chain joins TRBV7-6 and TRBJ1-2; D unclear. Per germline, CDR1 SGHVS and CDR2 FNYEAQ. Between the trimmed V and J ends, which lost 0 bases and 6 bases, there was a span of 14 bases. This CDR3 region has 15 residues. The CDR3 coding sequence is TGTGCCAGCAGCTTAGCTCCCGGGTCCCTGAATGGCTACACCTTC. Translating it yields CASSLAPGSLNGYTF. The whole variable domain, filled in from reference TRBV7-6 and TRBJ1-2, reads GAGVSQSPRYKVTKRGQDVALRCDPISGHVSLYWYRQALGQGPEFLTYFNYEAQQDKSGLPNDRFSAERPEGSISTLTIQRTEQRDSAMYRCASSLAPGSLNGYTFGSGTRLTVV.

The chain couples TRBV2 to TRBJ1-1, with 7 bases fitting TRBD1. Trimming cost V 7 bases and J 0 bases; bases outside gene matches: 14. Germline lookup yields CDR1 SNHLY and CDR2 FYNNEI. The CDR3 sequence is 17 residues long. The CDR3 sequence: CASMWSTGTGVNTEAFF. The CDR3 DNA is TGTGCCAGCATGTGGTCGACAGGGACTGGAGTGAACACTGAAGCTTTCTTT. Complete variable domain (other parts from reference TRBV2 and TRBJ1-1): EPEVTQTPSHQVTQMGQEVILRCVPISNHLYFYWYRQILGQKVEFLVSFYNNEISEKSEIFDDQFSVERPDGSNFTLKIRSTKLEDSAMYFCASMWSTGTGVNTEAFFGQGTRLTVV.

The chain couples TRBV27 to TRBJ2-3; 8 bases match TRBD2. CDR1 and CDR2 from the germline V gene are MNHEY and SMNVEV (reference sequence). The CDR3 spans 14 residues. V lost 5 bases to trimming and J lost 6 bases; unmatched junction nucleotides: 7. CDR3 sequence: CASSPLSGMDTQYF. The CDR3 DNA is TGTGCCAGCAGTCCGCTTAGCGGGATGGATACGCAGTATTTT.

As regards this clone: The same CDR3 also results from other DNA sequences found in this sample. This chain links TRBV6-5 with TRBJ1-2; 7 bases fit TRBD1. Trimming took 0 bases from V and 5 from J; bases not matched to a gene: 3. This CDR3 comprises 14 residues. In germline, CDR1 is MNHEY, CDR2 SVGAGI. CDR3 DNA: TGTGCCAGCAGTTACTCGGAGGGGGCGTATGGCTACACCTTC. This sequence encodes CASSYSEGAYGYTF.

The chain combines TRBV19 with TRBJ1-5; D unclear. CDR1 is LNHDA, CDR2 SQIVND, per germline (reference sequence). The CDR3 length is 14 residues. The germline V and J ends were trimmed by 3 bases and 0 bases, with 6 bases remaining between them. As DNA, the CDR3 is TGTGCCAGTAGTATCTGGGTTAGCAATCAGCCCCAGCATTTT. Amino acids: CASSIWVSNQPQHF.

J is TRBJ2-1 and V is TRBV18, with 10 bases aligning to TRBD2. Germline V CDR1 and CDR2: KGHSH, LQKENI. J was trimmed by 2 bases and V by 0 bases; bases with no gene match: 4. The CDR3 covers 17 residues. In nucleotides, the CDR3 is TGTGCCAGCTCACCACCGTCACTAGCGGGAACCTACAATGAGCAGTTCTTC. Its translation: CASSPPSLAGTYNEQFF. Looking up the rest from reference TRBV18 and TRBJ2-1 gives the full variable domain: NAGVMQNPRHLVRRRGQEARLRCSPMKGHSHVYWYRQLPEEGLKFMVYLQKENIIDESGMPKERFSAEFPKEGPSILRIQQVVRGDSAAYFCASSPPSLAGTYNEQFFGPGTRLTVL.

The chain combines TRBV9 with TRBJ2-7; D is perhaps TRBD1 (6 bases). In germline, CDR1 is SGDLS, CDR2 YYNGEE. The germline V and J ends were trimmed by 3 bases and 5 bases, with 18 bases remaining between them. The CDR3 totals 15 residues. The CDR3 nucleotides are TGTGCCAGCAGCGACGCACCTGGCAGGGGCCACGAGCAGTACTTC. Translated, it gives CASSDAPGRGHEQYF.

This clone appeared a single time. J is TRBJ2-5 and V is TRBV28, with a possible D match to TRBD1 (5 bases). The CDR3 length is 16 residues. Germline-derived CDR1 and CDR2 are MDHEN and SYDVKM. The V end was cut by 7 bases, the J end by 3 bases, with 21 bases between. CDR3 residues: CASTSIPGYRKETQYF. The CDR3 coding sequence is TGTGCCAGCACCTCGATTCCAGGGTACCGAAAAGAGACCCAGTACTTC.